This TCR beta chain is from a study of spatial heterogeneity in lung cancer. Overall study context: Matched bulk RNA-seq gave a T cell module score that correlated strongly with tumor-region TCR transcript counts. In raw reads, more than 9.5 appearances on average were recorded for each unique TCR and UMI combination. Study results and caveats: How many expanded intratumoral alpha and beta TCRs were present tracked the tumor mutation count, which was a count of nonsynonymous mutations.

CDR1 is LGHDT, CDR2 YNNKEL, per germline (reference sequence). This CDR3 spans 13 amino acids. With 1 base removed from V and 4 bases from J, the gap between germline ends came to 8 bases. Time point meaning: sample taken at primary tumor resection. Untreated early-stage non-small cell lung cancer patients, around 70 in total, were the donors. In each case, whole RNA from tumor, nontumor lung or frozen PBMC was sequenced unsorted. In TCRdb, the 5' RACE reads were re-called with MiXCR into one record per CDR3 protein. This table has around 100,000 distinct CDR3 sequences, roughly 4.5% appearing once. At least ten counts were recorded for this clonotype. Its matching antigen is unknown.

The chain has TRBV3-1 and TRBJ2-7; D gene ambiguous. The sequence derives from a male donor with early-stage non-small cell lung cancer. Material: lung tumor tissue, obtained at surgery. This chain's CDR3 is CASSQVDGYEQYF. For the CDR3, the DNA is TGTGCCAGCAGCCAAGTGGACGGGTACGAGCAGTACTTC.